Below are 26 T cell receptor beta chains sequenced from a single sample in a study of Tregs in tolerant kidney transplant recipients. Produced via immunoSEQ multiplex PCR; TCRdb's table is partial and in-frame only. The table for this sample gives about 52,000 clones. The sample consisted of CD4+ T cells from blood, taken before the transplant. The receptors stem from a human donor who received a combined kidney and bone marrow transplant.

Remarks on this clone: The read ends 3 residues shy of where the CDR3 ends; the end is completed using the germline J gene. The chain links TRBV7-9 to TRBJ1-2, with D possibly matching TRBD1 (6 bases). In germline, CDR1 is SEHNR, CDR2 FQNEAQ (reference sequence). CDR3 length: 14 residues. Trimming removed 0 bases at V and 7 bases at J, with 12 bases between. The part of the CDR3 DNA that was read is TGTGCCAGCAGCTTAGCGCCAGGGGAAGGTGGC. Its translation: CASSLAPGEGG. The full CDR3 protein is CASSLAPGEGGYTF.

Points on this clone: The CDR3 extends 3 residues past the end of the read, so its final part is completed from the germline J gene. The chain uses TRBV7-9 and TRBJ2-7, with TRBD1 matching 10 bases. CDR1 is SEHNR, CDR2 FQNEAQ, per germline (reference sequence). CDR3 length: 13 amino acids. V lost 9 bases, J lost 6 bases, and 8 bases stayed unmatched. The CDR3 is CARAGDRGSEQYF. Incomplete CDR3 DNA: TGTGCCAGGGCGGGGGACAGGGGCTCCGAG.

With regard to this clone: The read stops 3 residues short of the end of the CDR3; the missing end is completed from the germline J gene. This rearrangement joins TRBV5-1 to TRBJ2-5; 11 bases fit TRBD1. V shed 4 bases, J shed 5 bases, and the junction held 10 bases outside the gene matches. The CDR3 extends over 16 amino acids. Per the germline V gene, CDR1 is SGHRS and CDR2 is YFSETQ. The CDR3 reads CASSPYGQGAEETQYF. CDR3 bases read: TGCGCCAGCAGCCCCTACGGACAGGGGGCGGAGGAGACC.

As to this clone: The sequence runs out 3 residues before the end of the CDR3; the remainder is reconstructed from the germline J gene. This chain connects TRBV10-3 to TRBJ2-3, with D possibly being TRBD2 (5 bases). Trimming took off 4 bases at V and 1 base at J, with 12 bases between the two ends. The germline V gene encodes CDR1 ENHRY and CDR2 SYGVKD. This CDR3 region has 15 residues. The CDR3 spells CAISVWAGGTDTQYF. The DNA read from the CDR3 is TGTGCCATCAGTGTCTGGGCCGGGGGCACAGATACG.

In the case of this clone: The read falls 3 residues short of the CDR3 end, and the missing part is taken from the germline J gene. The chain links TRBV7-2 to TRBJ2-7; TRBD2 matches 14 bases. Germline loops: CDR1 SGHTA, CDR2 FQGNSA. Trimming removed 5 bases from V and 1 base from J; junction bases left unmatched: 1. This CDR3 is built from 15 residues. CDR3 amino acids: CASSRLAGGSYEQYF. The sequenced CDR3 bases are TGTGCCAGCAGCAGACTAGCGGGGGGGTCCTACGAG.

A remark on this clone: From the germline J gene comes the end of the CDR3, since the read stops 3 residues before it. The chain employs TRBV7-6 and TRBJ2-7; 8 nucleotides agree with TRBD1. J lost 2 bases, V lost 1 base, and 1 base had no gene match. CDR1 is SGHVS and CDR2 is FNYEAQ in the germline V gene. This CDR3 region has 14 residues. CDR3 DNA, as far as it was read: TGTGCCAGCAGCTTAGACAGGGGGGCCTACGAG. Amino acid sequence: CASSLDRGAYE. The entire CDR3 is CASSLDRGAYEQYF.

For this clone: The read ends 3 residues early relative to the CDR3; the germline J gene fills the gap. This chain links TRBV5-1 with TRBJ2-1, with 10 bases fitting TRBD1. V dropped 4 bases and J dropped 6; count of bases not matched to a gene: 7. Germline V gene sequence: CDR1 SGHRS, CDR2 YFSETQ. The CDR3 runs 15 residues. CDR3 in amino acids: CASSNRDRGGNEQFF. The CDR3 DNA, read in part, is TGCGCCAGCAGCAACCGGGACAGGGGAGGCAATGAG.

Comment on this clone: The CDR3 end is not reached by the read, which stops 3 residues before it; the germline J gene fills it in. The chain joins TRBV6-2 or TRBV6-3 to TRBJ1-1; the D gene is possibly TRBD1 (5 bases). There are 13 residues in the CDR3. Germline V gene data show CDR1 as MNHEY and CDR2 as SVGEGT. V gave up 6 bases and J gave up 4 bases, with 12 bases separating them. The CDR3 loop is CASSDEGSTEAFF. CDR3 bases read: TGTGCCAGCAGCGACGAGGGGTCCACTGAA.

Worth noting for this clone: The read finishes 3 residues shy of the CDR3 end, and the germline J gene is used to complete it. The chain couples TRBV18 to TRBJ2-3, with 7 bases that match TRBD2. Germline V gives CDR1 KGHSH, CDR2 LQKENI. The CDR3 length is 15 residues. Trimming cost V 2 bases and J 4 bases; bases outside gene matches: 6. Incomplete CDR3 DNA: TGTGCCAGCTCACCAGGGGGGGGTCCCTCAGATACG. Translation: CASSPGGGPSDT. The full CDR3 reads CASSPGGGPSDTQYF.

Of note for this clone: The read terminates 3 residues ahead of where the CDR3 ends, so the germline J gene completes it. This chain joins TRBV19 and TRBJ2-2; 8 bases match TRBD2. Germline-derived CDR1 and CDR2 are LNHDA and SQIVND (reference sequence). The J segment lost 4 bases and the V segment lost 6 bases, leaving 7 bases of the junction unmatched. The CDR3 has 15 residues. CDR3 sequence: CASRLTSVSTGELFF. The DNA read from the CDR3 is TGTGCCAGTAGGCTGACTAGCGTAAGCACCGGGGAG.

In the case of this clone: The CDR3 is cut off 3 residues early in the read; its end comes from the germline J gene. The V and J genes are TRBV7-2 and TRBJ2-3; the D gene is possibly TRBD2 (6 bases). Trimming stripped 6 bases from V and 0 bases from J, with 13 bases between. The CDR3 has 15 amino acids. CDR1 and CDR2 from the germline V gene are SGHTA and FQGNSA. The covered CDR3 bases are TGTGCCAGCAGGCCCCCGGGACTTAGCACAGATACG. Translated: CASRPPGLSTDT. The full CDR3 reads CASRPPGLSTDTQYF. Full variable domain (outside the CDR3, taken from reference TRBV7-2 and TRBJ2-3): GAGVSQSPSNKVTEKGKDVELRCDPISGHTALYWYRQSLGQGLEFLIYFQGNSAPDKSGLPSDRFSAERTGGSVSTLTIQRTQQEDSAVYLCASRPPGLSTDTQYFGPGTRLTVL.

A note on this clone: Read coverage stops 3 residues before the CDR3 terminus; the germline J gene supplies the remainder. The chain uses TRBV10-3 and TRBJ2-7; 8 nucleotides align to TRBD1. CDR1 and CDR2 from the germline V gene are ENHRY and SYGVKD. V trimming: 2 bases; J trimming: 6 bases; junction bases outside the gene matches: 0. The CDR3 has 12 amino acids. The CDR3 sequence: CAISEGQGEQYF. Incomplete CDR3 DNA: TGTGCCATCAGTGAGGGACAGGGCGAG.

Details on this clone: The read ends 3 residues before the CDR3 terminus; that terminus is restored from the germline J gene. This chain connects TRBV18 to TRBJ2-3; D may be TRBD1 (5 bases). The germline V and J ends were trimmed by 2 bases and 3 bases, with 9 bases remaining between them. The CDR3 contains 14 residues. From germline, CDR1 is KGHSH and CDR2 LQKENI. The CDR3 bases that were read are TGTGCCAGCTCACCAAGAAGGGGAACAGATACG. Its protein product is CASSPRRGTDT. The full CDR3 is CASSPRRGTDTQYF.

Comment on this clone: The read terminates 3 residues ahead of where the CDR3 ends, so the germline J gene completes it. The V and J genes are TRBV7-2 and TRBJ2-5, with D maybe TRBD2 (5 bases). CDR1 is SGHTA and CDR2 is FQGNSA in the germline V gene. V was cut by 1 base and J by 3 bases, with 12 bases left in between. The CDR3 extends over 15 amino acids. CDR3 region: CASSLGRVTKETQYF. Partial CDR3 DNA: TGTGCCAGCAGCTTAGGGCGGGTTACTAAAGAGACC.

The CDR3 bases that were read are TGTGCCAGTAGTCTCCGCCCCAAAACTAGCGGGAGGAGCACAGATACG. Protein sequence: CASSLRPKTSGRSTDT. The complete CDR3 sequence is CASSLRPKTSGRSTDTQYF. The rearrangement links TRBV19 to TRBJ2-3; 12 bases fit TRBD2. The read finishes 3 residues shy of the CDR3 end, and the germline J gene is used to complete it. Germline CDR1 and CDR2: LNHDA and SQIVND (reference sequence). The trim removed 5 bases at V and 0 bases at J, leaving 12 bases unmatched. The CDR3 contains 19 residues. The full variable domain, its missing parts supplied by reference TRBV19 and TRBJ2-3, is DGGITQSPKYLFRKEGQNVTLSCEQNLNHDAMYWYRQDPGQGLRLIYYSQIVNDFQKGDIAEGYSVSREKKESFPLTVTSAQKNPTAFYLCASSLRPKTSGRSTDTQYFGPGTRLTVL.

A note on this clone: Read coverage stops 3 residues before the CDR3 terminus; the germline J gene supplies the remainder. This chain joins TRBV7-8 and TRBJ2-4, with 8 bases matching TRBD1. The CDR3 is made up of 13 amino acids. CDR1 is SGHVS and CDR2 is FQNEAQ in the germline V gene. V was clipped by 3 bases and J by 6 bases; unmatched bases: 1. CDR3 DNA (partial): TGTGCCAGCAGCTTCGGGACAGGAAACATT. The encoded protein is CASSFGTGNI. The CDR3 in full is CASSFGTGNIQYF.

With regard to this clone: Read coverage stops 3 residues before the CDR3 terminus; the germline J gene supplies the remainder. V is TRBV18 and J is TRBJ1-4, with 8 bases aligning to TRBD1. Germline lookup yields CDR1 KGHSH and CDR2 LQKENI. V dropped 6 bases and J dropped 7; count of bases not matched to a gene: 7. The CDR3 contains 14 residues. The CDR3 sequence: CASSPDRVGEKLFF. The sequenced CDR3 bases are TGTGCCAGCTCGCCGGACAGGGTTGGTGAAAAA.

With regard to this clone: Read sequence stops 3 residues before the CDR3 end, and the germline J gene provides the missing end. The rearrangement links TRBV5-1 to TRBJ1-4; D is perhaps TRBD1 (5 bases). The CDR3 totals 12 residues. Looked up from germline, CDR1 is SGHRS and CDR2 is YFSETQ. The V gene lost 4 bases and the J gene lost 8 bases, with 9 bases spanning the gap. The covered CDR3 bases are TGCGCCAGCAGCCCGGAGGGGGAAAAA. Its protein product is CASSPEGEK. The whole CDR3 sequence is CASSPEGEKLFF.

On this clone itself: The read gets to within 3 residues of the CDR3 end, and the germline J gene fills in the rest. This chain uses TRBV20-1 with TRBJ1-4; D not resolved. CDR1 DFQATT and CDR2 SNEGSKA come from the germline V gene (reference sequence). CDR3 size: 16 residues. V lost 6 bases and J lost 2, with 19 bases in between. CDR3 DNA (partial): TGCAGTGCCCCGGGTCTAAACCTGGCCACTAATGAAAAA. Translating it yields CSAPGLNLATNEK. The whole CDR3 reads CSAPGLNLATNEKLFF.

Note on this clone: The read comes to an end 3 residues before the CDR3 does, leaving the germline J gene to fill in the end. The V and J genes are TRBV19 and TRBJ1-5; 8 positions match TRBD1. J gave up 2 bases and V 5 bases, and 5 bases lay outside the gene matches. CDR1 is LNHDA and CDR2 is SQIVND in the germline V gene (reference sequence). The CDR3 is 15 amino acids. CDR3 DNA (partial): TGTGCCAGTAGTGTGGACAGGGCGGGCAATCAGCCC. Amino acids: CASSVDRAGNQP. In full, the CDR3 is CASSVDRAGNQPQHF.

Worth noting for this clone: The read stops 3 residues short of the end of the CDR3; the missing end is completed from the germline J gene. The chain has TRBV19 and TRBJ1-3; no definite D call. Trimming took off 7 bases at V and 0 bases at J, with 7 bases between the two ends. CDR3 length equals 13 residues. Germline loops: CDR1 LNHDA, CDR2 SQIVND (reference sequence). The CDR3 region is CASNRVSGNTIYF. The part of the CDR3 DNA that was read is TGTGCCAGTAATCGGGTCTCTGGAAACACC.

Comments on this clone: The read falls 3 residues short of the CDR3 end, and the missing part is taken from the germline J gene. The rearrangement links TRBV5-6 to TRBJ2-1, with D tentatively TRBD1 (5 bases). The ends were cut back, 4 bases at V and 9 bases at J, with 20 bases in the middle. CDR3 size: 15 residues. CDR1 and CDR2 from the germline V gene are SGHDT and YYEEEE. This CDR3 is CASSILQAPFGEQFF. CDR3 bases read: TGTGCCAGCAGCATACTACAGGCCCCGTTCGGTGAG.

As to this clone: The read ends 3 residues early relative to the CDR3; the germline J gene fills the gap. V is TRBV2 and J is TRBJ1-5, with TRBD1 identical over 7 bases. V dropped 2 bases and J dropped 7; count of bases not matched to a gene: 5. This CDR3 has 14 amino acids. The germline V gene encodes CDR1 SNHLY and CDR2 FYNNEI. The sequenced CDR3 bases are TGTGCCAGCAGTGAACAGGGGGTGGAGCAGCCC. Amino acid sequence: CASSEQGVEQP. The CDR3 reads in full as CASSEQGVEQPQHF.

Points on this clone: Coverage ceases 3 residues before the CDR3 finishes, and the germline J gene fills in the end. The chain joins TRBV30 to TRBJ2-2, with 11 bases matching TRBD2. This CDR3 region has 17 residues. Germline CDR1 reads GTSNPN; CDR2 reads SVGIG (reference sequence). The J segment lost 3 bases and the V segment lost 0 bases, leaving 6 bases of the junction unmatched. The CDR3 loop reads CAWSVDRTSGHTGELFF. Partial CDR3 DNA: TGTGCCTGGAGTGTAGATAGGACTAGCGGGCACACCGGGGAG.

Concerning this clone itself: The sequenced fragment ends 3 residues before the CDR3 boundary, so the rest is inferred from the germline J gene. This rearrangement joins TRBV7-6 to TRBJ1-5; 7 nucleotides match TRBD1. Germline CDR1 SGHVS, CDR2 FNYEAQ. V trimming: 2 bases; J trimming: 4 bases; junction bases outside the gene matches: 5. This CDR3 has 15 amino acids. CDR3 DNA (partial): TGTGCCAGCAGCTTACAGACAGGGTATAATCAGCCC. This gives the protein CASSLQTGYNQP. The CDR3, in full, reads CASSLQTGYNQPQHF.

On this clone: The read ends 3 residues before the CDR3 terminus; that terminus is restored from the germline J gene. V gene TRBV6-2 or TRBV6-3 combines with J gene TRBJ1-2; TRBD1 matches 7 bases. The CDR3 runs to 15 residues. Germline CDR1 and CDR2: MNHEY and SVGEGT. V shed 6 bases and J 5 bases; nucleotides not matched to a gene: 12. The CDR3 is CASSRSDRDRYGYTF. Incomplete CDR3 DNA: TGTGCCAGCAGCCGGAGCGACAGGGATCGGTATGGC.